This TCR beta chain was captured by sequencing in a study of vaccination and CD4 T cells after COVID-19. Treatment in this sample: approximately 9-day PBMC culture with coronavirus spike peptide pools or control peptides (ViraFEST assay). Sequenced with the Oncomine TCR Beta short-read assay was DNA taken from cultured CD4+ T cells. TCRdb fed the PCR reads into MiXCR, producing one record per CDR3 protein. The sample carries about 20,000 distinct CDR3 sequences, around 50% recorded once. The CDR3 runs 16 residues. The V and J ends lost 3 bases and 4 bases, in that order; junction bases with no gene match: 5. The V gene's germline CDR1 is KGHDR and CDR2 SFDVKD. Worth noting for this clonotype: What it binds is not known.

Sequencing used CD4+ T cells from blood, cultured in vitro. The chain is built from TRBV24-1 and TRBJ1-5; 10 bases are shared with TRBD1. This clonotype was sampled from a human donor who had recovered from COVID-19. The CDR3 is CATSDPGQGKNQPQHF. CDR3 sequence (DNA): TGTGCCACCAGTGATCCGGGACAGGGGAAGAATCAGCCCCAGCATTTT.